This TCR beta chain emerged from a study of blood T cell repertoires in COVID-19. Study-wide context: Acute and convalescent COVID-19 samples came from the United States, Italy and Spain.

V was pared by 5 bases and J by 0 bases, with 10 bases of the junction left unmatched. This CDR3 has 18 amino acids. Germline CDR1 SGHNT, CDR2 YENEEA. Sequencing used immunoSEQ multiplex PCR; TCRdb keeps in-frame clones, though not all of them. This table has some 100,000 clones, over 80% appearing once. The sequence came from an older woman with active COVID-19. The sample was peripheral blood. The chain couples TRBV11-3 to TRBJ2-1, with TRBD2 matching over 10 bases. CDR3 sequence reads: CASSRRDSSGSSYNEQFF. Written as DNA, the CDR3 is TGTGCCAGCAGCAGACGGGATTCTAGCGGGAGCTCCTACAATGAGCAGTTCTTC.